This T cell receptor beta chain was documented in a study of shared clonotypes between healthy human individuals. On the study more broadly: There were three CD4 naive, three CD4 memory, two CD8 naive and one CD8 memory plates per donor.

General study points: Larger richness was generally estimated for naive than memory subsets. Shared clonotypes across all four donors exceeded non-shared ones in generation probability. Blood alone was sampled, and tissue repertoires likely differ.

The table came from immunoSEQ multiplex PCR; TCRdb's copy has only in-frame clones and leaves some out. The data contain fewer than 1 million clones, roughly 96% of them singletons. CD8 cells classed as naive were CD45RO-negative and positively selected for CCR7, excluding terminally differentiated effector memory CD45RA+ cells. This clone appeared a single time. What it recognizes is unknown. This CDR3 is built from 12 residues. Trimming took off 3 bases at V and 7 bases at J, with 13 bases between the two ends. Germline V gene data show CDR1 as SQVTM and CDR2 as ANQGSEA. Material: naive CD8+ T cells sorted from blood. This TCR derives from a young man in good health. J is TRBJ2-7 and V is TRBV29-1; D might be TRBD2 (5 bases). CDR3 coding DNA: TGCAGCGTTGAGACGGAAACTAGGGAGCAGTACTTC. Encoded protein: CSVETETREQYF.